This TCR beta chain emerged from a study of blood T cell repertoires in COVID-19. The overall study: COVID-19 samples collected from the United States, Italy and Spain covered acute and convalescent phases. Sources were T cells, B-cell-depleted T cells, or PBMCs; the material itself was cDNA or gDNA.

The CDR3 is 12 amino acids. Trimming left V 6 bases short and J 3 bases short, with 8 bases between. In the authors' workflow: For nucleated cells, counts were estimated from reference gene primer amplification. The protocol was immunoSEQ multiplex PCR, while the TCRdb copy is restricted to in-frame clones and leaves out a portion. Clone size and V and J calls were adopted from that table, with D and trimming inferred from the DNA. The data hold about 160,000 clones, with more than 60% observed a single time. The rearrangement links TRBV5-3 to TRBJ2-3; D gene uncertain. TRBV5-3 carries the ORF label, with uncertain function. What was sequenced was peripheral blood. This clonotype originated in a man aged 70 or older with acute or convalescent COVID-19. The CDR3 sequence: CARTIQTDTQYF. The CDR3 nucleotides read TGTGCCAGAACAATACAAACAGATACGCAGTATTTT.